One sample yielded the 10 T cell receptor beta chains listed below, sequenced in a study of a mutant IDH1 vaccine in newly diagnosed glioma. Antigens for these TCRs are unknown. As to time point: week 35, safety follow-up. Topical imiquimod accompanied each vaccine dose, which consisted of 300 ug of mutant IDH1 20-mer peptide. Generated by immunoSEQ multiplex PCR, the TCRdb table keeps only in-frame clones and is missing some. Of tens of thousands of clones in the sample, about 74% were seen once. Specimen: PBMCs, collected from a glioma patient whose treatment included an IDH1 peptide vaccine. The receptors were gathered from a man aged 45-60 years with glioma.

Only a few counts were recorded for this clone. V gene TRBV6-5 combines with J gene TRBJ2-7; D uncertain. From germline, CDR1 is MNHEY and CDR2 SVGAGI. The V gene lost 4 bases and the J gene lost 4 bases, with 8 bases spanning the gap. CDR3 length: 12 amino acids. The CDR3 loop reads CASSSPVYEQYF. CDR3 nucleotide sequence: TGTGCCAGCAGTTCTCCTGTTTACGAGCAGTACTTC.

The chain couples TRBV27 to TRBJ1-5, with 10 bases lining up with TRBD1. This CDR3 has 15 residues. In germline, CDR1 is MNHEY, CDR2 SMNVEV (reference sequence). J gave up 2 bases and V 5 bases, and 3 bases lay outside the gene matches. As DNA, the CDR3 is TGTGCCAGCAGTGCCGGGACAGGGGGCAATCAGCCCCAGCATTTT. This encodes CASSAGTGGNQPQHF.

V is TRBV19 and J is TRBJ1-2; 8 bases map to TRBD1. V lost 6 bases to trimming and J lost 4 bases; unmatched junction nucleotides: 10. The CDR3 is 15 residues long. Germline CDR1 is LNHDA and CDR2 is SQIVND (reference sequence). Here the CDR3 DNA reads TGTGCCAGTAGACACGGACAGGGAGCCTCCTATGGCTACACCTTC. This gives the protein CASRHGQGASYGYTF.

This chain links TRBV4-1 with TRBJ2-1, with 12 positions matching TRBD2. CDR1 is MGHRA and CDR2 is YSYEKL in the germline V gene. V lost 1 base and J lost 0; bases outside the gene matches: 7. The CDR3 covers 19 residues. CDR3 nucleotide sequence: TGCGCCAGCAGCCAAGTACTAGCGGGGGGCCTGAGCTCCTACAATGAGCAGTTCTTC. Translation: CASSQVLAGGLSSYNEQFF.

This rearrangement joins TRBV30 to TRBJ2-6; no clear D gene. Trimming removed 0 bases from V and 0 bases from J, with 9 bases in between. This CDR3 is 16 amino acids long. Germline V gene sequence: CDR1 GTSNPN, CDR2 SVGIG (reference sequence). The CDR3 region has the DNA TGTGCCTGGAGTGTAGGCAGTTTCTCTGGGGCCAACGTCCTGACTTTC. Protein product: CAWSVGSFSGANVLTF.

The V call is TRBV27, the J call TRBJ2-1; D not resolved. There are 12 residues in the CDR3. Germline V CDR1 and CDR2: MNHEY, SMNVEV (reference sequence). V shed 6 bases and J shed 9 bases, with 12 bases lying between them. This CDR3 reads CASSGPEAEQFF. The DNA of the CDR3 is TGTGCCAGCAGCGGACCCGAGGCTGAGCAGTTCTTC.

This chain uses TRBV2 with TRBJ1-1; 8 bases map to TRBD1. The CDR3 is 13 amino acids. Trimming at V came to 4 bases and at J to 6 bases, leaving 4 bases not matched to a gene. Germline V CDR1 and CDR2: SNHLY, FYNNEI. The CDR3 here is CASSGGQDSEAFF. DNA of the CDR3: TGTGCCAGCAGTGGGGGACAGGATTCTGAAGCTTTCTTT.

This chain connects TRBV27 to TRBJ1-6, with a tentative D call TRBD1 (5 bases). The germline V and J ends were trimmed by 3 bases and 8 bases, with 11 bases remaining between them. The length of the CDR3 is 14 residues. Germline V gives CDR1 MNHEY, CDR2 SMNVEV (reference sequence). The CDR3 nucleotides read TGTGCCAGCAGTTTGGGGGGATTATATTCACCCCTCCACTTT. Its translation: CASSLGGLYSPLHF.

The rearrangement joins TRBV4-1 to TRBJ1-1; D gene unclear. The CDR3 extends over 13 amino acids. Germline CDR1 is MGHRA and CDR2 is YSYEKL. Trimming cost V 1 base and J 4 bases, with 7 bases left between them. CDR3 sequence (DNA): TGCGCCAGCAGCCAAGGAACTGGCACTGAAGCTTTCTTT. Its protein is CASSQGTGTEAFF.

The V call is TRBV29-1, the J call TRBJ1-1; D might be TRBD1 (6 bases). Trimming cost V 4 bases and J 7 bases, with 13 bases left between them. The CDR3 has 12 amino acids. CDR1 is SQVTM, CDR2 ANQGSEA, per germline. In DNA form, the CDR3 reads TGCAGCGTTGTAAGGACAGTAGATGAAGCTTTCTTT. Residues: CSVVRTVDEAFF.